This is a list of T cell receptor beta chains from one sample in a study of T-cell reconstitution after alpha-beta-depleted transplantation in children. TCRdb reanalysed the PCR reads using MiXCR and keeps one entry per CDR3 protein. The sample carries around 90,000 distinct CDR3 sequences, around 15% recorded once. Sample: PBMCs, mostly from graft donor cells, taken 180 days after TCRalphabeta/CD19-depleted stem cell transplant. These receptors originate from a male patient aged 2-10 years who had a stem cell transplant for acute lymphoblastic leukemia, so the T cells may come from the graft donor. Each CDR3 is given with its conserved first and last residue. D genes are given only for firm matches. Only some rows state a clone size, as once, few, many or a class for expanded clones.

d_call,v_call,j_call,clone_size,cdr3_aa,cdr3_nt
TRBD1,TRBV3-1,TRBJ1-5,few,CASSLGQGVNQPQHF,TGTGCCAGCAGCCTCGGACAGGGGGTAAATCAGCCCCAGCATTTT
.,TRBV12-3/TRBV12-4,TRBJ1-6,.,CASSLGSDNSPLHF,TGTGCCAGCAGTTTAGGTTCCGACAATTCACCCCTCCACTTT
.,TRBV6-1,TRBJ1-2,many,CASRDPGARMSYGYTF,TGTGCCAGCAGGGACCCGGGGGCGCGAATGAGCTATGGCTACACCTTC
.,TRBV12-3/TRBV12-4,TRBJ2-7,.,CASSLARAAGSYEQYF,TGTGCCAGCAGTTTAGCTCGGGCCGCCGGCTCCTACGAGCAGTACTTC
.,TRBV27,TRBJ2-1,.,CASKRGFNEQFF,TGTGCCAGCAAAAGGGGGTTCAATGAGCAGTTCTTC
.,TRBV19,TRBJ2-5,.,CASNQGRTETQYF,TGTGCCAGTAACCAGGGTAGGACGGAGACCCAGTACTTC
TRBD2,TRBV12-3/TRBV12-4,TRBJ2-2,.,CASGRADQAYTGELFF,TGTGCCAGCGGGAGGGCGGACCAGGCCTACACCGGGGAGCTGTTTTTT
.,TRBV7-8,TRBJ2-7,.,CASSLSGGGLREQYF,TGTGCCAGCAGCTTATCGGGCGGGGGCCTTAGGGAGCAGTACTTC
.,TRBV12-3/TRBV12-4,TRBJ1-6,many,CASRWTSAGNSPLHF,TGTGCCAGCAGGTGGACCTCGGCCGGGAATTCACCCCTCCACTTT
.,TRBV5-1,TRBJ1-5,few,CASSGGDNQPQHF,TGCGCCAGCAGCGGAGGGGACAATCAGCCCCAGCATTTT
.,TRBV6-1,TRBJ2-7,few,CASKNPTEPHEQYF,TGTGCCAGCAAAAACCCGACTGAGCCCCACGAGCAGTACTTC
.,TRBV7-8,TRBJ2-2,.,CASSQRRHDTGELFF,TGTGCCAGCAGCCAGCGGCGGCACGACACCGGGGAGCTGTTTTTT
.,TRBV20-1,TRBJ2-3,many,CSARRLGFADTQYF,TGCAGTGCTAGGCGACTAGGGTTCGCAGATACGCAGTATTTT
.,TRBV12-3/TRBV12-4,TRBJ2-4,.,CASRPSRLGAKNIQYF,TGTGCCAGCAGGCCCTCGAGGTTGGGAGCCAAAAACATTCAGTACTTC
TRBD2,TRBV20-1,TRBJ2-3,.,CSAELGLAGGPGTDTQYF,TGCAGTGCTGAACTGGGACTAGCGGGGGGGCCGGGCACAGATACGCAGTATTTT
TRBD2,TRBV27,TRBJ2-3,many,CATWGSGGSSTDTQYF,TGTGCCACCTGGGGTAGCGGGGGGTCTAGCACAGATACGCAGTATTTT
TRBD2,TRBV10-3,TRBJ2-7,few,CAISDLAGSYEQYF,TGTGCCATCAGTGACTTAGCGGGGAGCTACGAGCAGTACTTC
.,TRBV24-1,TRBJ1-5,many,CATSDWYSNQPQHF,TGTGCCACCAGTGATTGGTATAGCAATCAGCCCCAGCATTTT
TRBD1,TRBV27,TRBJ1-1,.,CASRGTGWNTEAFF,TGTGCCAGCAGAGGGACAGGGTGGAACACTGAAGCTTTCTTT
TRBD2,TRBV5-1,TRBJ2-1,many,CASSLFSPGLAGDIEQFF,TGCGCCAGCAGCTTGTTTAGTCCCGGACTAGCGGGGGACATTGAGCAGTTCTTC
.,TRBV6-2/TRBV6-3,TRBJ1-5,once,CASSPYSRNQPQHF,TGTGCCAGCAGCCCCTATTCTCGAAATCAGCCCCAGCATTTT
.,TRBV5-5,TRBJ1-1,.,CASSPSGTLNTEAFF,TGTGCCAGCAGCCCTTCCGGGACACTGAACACTGAAGCTTTCTTT
TRBD1,TRBV29-1,TRBJ2-7,.,CSVVTSQGAHEQYF,TGCAGCGTTGTCACTAGCCAGGGGGCCCACGAGCAGTACTTC
.,TRBV20-1,TRBJ2-5,.,CSAILPETQYF,TGCAGTGCTATCCTTCCGGAGACCCAGTACTTC
TRBD1,TRBV6-1,TRBJ2-1,many,CASSPGQGRVSEQFF,TGTGCCAGCAGTCCGGGACAGGGTCGTGTGAGTGAGCAGTTCTTC
.,TRBV7-2,TRBJ1-3,.,CASSQRSGNTIYF,TGTGCCAGCAGCCAAAGAAGTGGAAACACCATATATTTT
TRBD1,TRBV3-1,TRBJ1-1,few,CASGRQGEDEAFF,TGTGCCAGCGGAAGACAGGGGGAGGATGAAGCTTTCTTT
TRBD1,TRBV20-1,TRBJ2-2,.,CSARENRGLGSGELFF,TGCAGTGCTAGAGAAAACAGGGGGCTGGGGTCCGGGGAGCTGTTTTTT
.,TRBV5-1,TRBJ2-5,.,CASYDSQETQYF,TGCGCCAGTTATGACAGCCAAGAGACCCAGTACTTC
.,TRBV5-1,TRBJ2-5,.,CASSLEGRAEETQYF,TGCGCCAGCAGCTTGGAGGGGAGAGCCGAGGAGACCCAGTACTTC